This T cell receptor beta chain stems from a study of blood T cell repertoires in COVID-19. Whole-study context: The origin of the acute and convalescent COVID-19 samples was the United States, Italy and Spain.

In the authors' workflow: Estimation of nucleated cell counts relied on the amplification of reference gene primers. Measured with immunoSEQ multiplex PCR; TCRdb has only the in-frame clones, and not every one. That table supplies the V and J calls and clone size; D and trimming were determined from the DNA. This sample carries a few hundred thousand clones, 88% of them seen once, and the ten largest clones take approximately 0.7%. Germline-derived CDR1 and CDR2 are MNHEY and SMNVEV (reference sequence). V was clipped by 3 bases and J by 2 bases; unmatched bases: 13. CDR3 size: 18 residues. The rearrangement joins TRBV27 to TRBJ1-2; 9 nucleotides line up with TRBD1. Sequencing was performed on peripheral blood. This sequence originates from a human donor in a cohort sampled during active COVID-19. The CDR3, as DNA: TGTGCCAGCAGTTTTCTGGCCGGGACAGGGCAAGAAAACTATGGCTACACCTTC. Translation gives CASSFLAGTGQENYGYTF.